These T cell receptor beta chains were read from a single sample in a study of T-cell memory formation after mild COVID-19. MiXCR, applied by TCRdb to the 5' RACE reads, yields one record per CDR3 protein. Of approximately 500,000 distinct CDR3 sequences in the sample, roughly 25% are singletons; the top ten hold around 13%. The specimen sequenced was PBMCs or a T cell subset sorted from them (not recorded which). The source of these receptors is an adult woman who had mild COVID-19 (a few samples of this study predate the infection). Cell type and time point are not known. The conserved cysteine and the conserved F or W are not part of the CDR3 here. The D gene is left open where the match is weak.

j_gene | len | d_gene | v_gene | CDR3aa
TRBJ2-7 | 13 | TRBD1 | TRBV30 | AWSAHRGRIREQY
TRBJ2-6 | 16 | . | TRBV24-1 | ATSGRDRNPSGANVLT
TRBJ2-1 | 13 | . | TRBV20-1 | SLRDSRRSYNEQF
TRBJ2-3 | 10 | . | TRBV6-5 | ASSPDSYTQY
TRBJ2-1 | 11 | . | TRBV15 | ATSKGTYNEQF
TRBJ2-1 | 15 | TRBD2 | TRBV20-1 | SARDIPRVAGYNEQF
TRBJ1-3 | 12 | . | TRBV7-9 | ASSSGTHVNTIY
TRBJ2-5 | 15 | TRBD2 | TRBV12-5 | ASGSLIVTSGQETQY
TRBJ2-2 | 11 | TRBD2 | TRBV20-1 | SARPRGAGELF
TRBJ2-3 | 12 | . | TRBV29-1 | SVEGRSSTDTQY
TRBJ2-7 | 14 | . | TRBV5-1 | ASSLKEQGLKYEQY
TRBJ1-5 | 11 | . | TRBV30 | AWSVLDNQPQH
TRBJ2-1 | 16 | TRBD1 | TRBV5-1 | ASSLDELNRGLYNEQF
TRBJ2-5 | 14 | TRBD2 | TRBV12-3/TRBV12-4 | ASGPSRGGSQETQY
TRBJ1-5 | 12 | TRBD1 | TRBV12-3/TRBV12-4 | ASSRDRVYQPQH
TRBJ2-7 | 12 | . | TRBV30 | AWSVGGISYEQY
TRBJ1-1 | 14 | TRBD1 | TRBV5-4 | ASSPSQGRGNTEAF
TRBJ2-5 | 13 | . | TRBV9 | ASSVEGADRETQY
TRBJ2-3 | 12 | . | TRBV6-8 | ASNGSPKADTQY
TRBJ2-2 | 14 | TRBD1 | TRBV3-1 | ASSQGSGTAPGELF
TRBJ2-7 | 11 | . | TRBV5-1 | ASSFSVSYEQY
TRBJ2-2 | 13 | TRBD1 | TRBV7-6 | ASSFNRGRGGELF
TRBJ2-5 | 13 | . | TRBV19 | ASSIRAGIQETQY
TRBJ1-1 | 15 | . | TRBV10-3 | AISESPYPEGAAEAF
TRBJ2-2 | 13 | TRBD2 | TRBV12-3/TRBV12-4 | ASSLSGRGTGELF
TRBJ2-1 | 11 | TRBD1 | TRBV7-8 | ASGTDNYNEQF
TRBJ2-1 | 15 | TRBD2 | TRBV12-3/TRBV12-4 | ASSLRGTRVKYNEQF
TRBJ2-3 | 9 | TRBD2 | TRBV7-2 | ASSSSGGKY
TRBJ2-1 | 13 | . | TRBV21-1 | ASSKDQQGDNEQF
TRBJ2-1 | 14 | . | TRBV5-1 | ASSLDTGTQYNEQF
TRBJ2-7 | 11 | . | TRBV11-2 | ASSSGTQNEQY
TRBJ2-1 | 9 | . | TRBV20-1 | SATEGNEQF
TRBJ1-1 | 13 | TRBD1 | TRBV4-2 | ASSQEGQLNTEAF
TRBJ2-7 | 13 | TRBD2 | TRBV5-1 | ASSLSLAGSYEQY
TRBJ2-7 | 10 | . | TRBV25-1 | ASSGRTGEQY
TRBJ2-7 | 12 | . | TRBV29-1 | SVAQVMPPYEQY
TRBJ2-7 | 13 | . | TRBV6-5 | ASRKGQSGSYEQY
TRBJ2-1 | 13 | TRBD1 | TRBV12-3/TRBV12-4 | ASSLDRGHDNEQF
TRBJ1-6 | 13 | TRBD1 | TRBV30 | AWTRGQGAHSPLH
TRBJ2-1 | 16 | TRBD1 | TRBV12-3/TRBV12-4 | ASSPRDRGLGDDNEQF
TRBJ1-2 | 12 | . | TRBV30 | AWTVGKLNYGYT
TRBJ1-1 | 11 | . | TRBV9 | ASEPRRGTKAF
TRBJ1-1 | 11 | . | TRBV7-9 | ASSPIMNTEAF
TRBJ2-5 | 12 | TRBD1 | TRBV6-5 | ASKWDRAGETQY
TRBJ2-3 | 15 | . | TRBV7-8 | ASSRSRGLGNTDTQY
TRBJ2-5 | 11 | . | TRBV6-5 | ASNVMGGETQY
TRBJ1-1 | 15 | . | TRBV7-9 | ASSDTVGTGRNTEAF
TRBJ2-1 | 14 | TRBD2 | TRBV20-1 | SARDQLAGGLNEQF
TRBJ2-3 | 16 | TRBD2 | TRBV6-6 | ASSQGTSGGAWPDTQY
TRBJ2-1 | 13 | . | TRBV7-3 | ASSPRLDELGQQF
TRBJ1-1 | 10 | . | TRBV24-1 | ATSTGRTEAF
TRBJ2-2 | 12 | . | TRBV5-1 | ASSMDSGTGELF
TRBJ2-4 | 13 | . | TRBV11-2 | ASMTTHLSGNIQY
TRBJ2-7 | 12 | . | TRBV3-1 | ASSQVGIGYEQY